This TCR beta chain was sequenced for a study of OX40 agonist ivuxolimab in advanced cancers. Background on the whole study: Ivuxolimab, which targeted the costimulatory receptor OX40 (CD134), was an agonistic, fully human IgG2 monoclonal antibody. Intravenous ivuxolimab was administered to patients every 2 weeks at six dose levels: 0.01, 0.1, 0.3, 1.5, 3 and 10 mg/kg. Among the 50 to 55 dose-escalation patients, around 20 had hepatocellular carcinoma, some 15 melanoma, 9 renal cell carcinoma and 9 head and neck cancer. A male proportion of around 81% and a mean age of approximately 55 years, ranging from 23 to 79, were recorded for the dose-escalation cohort. Prior anti-PD-1, anti-PD-L1 or anti-CTLA-4 therapy was permitted, and checkpoint inhibitors had been received by less than 45% of dose-escalation patients. Partial responses occurred in three dose-escalation patients, of whom one had hepatocellular carcinoma and two had cutaneous melanoma. Peripheral TCRbeta sequencing was intended to test whether TCR sequence diversity was altered and clonal T-cell expansion was caused by ivuxolimab. The paper reports the monotherapy dose-escalation portion (N of about 50 patients) of the phase I ivuxolimab trial. General findings and caveats noted by the study authors: In the 0.1-3.0 mg/kg groups, partial responders were among the patients with the lowest normalized peripheral clonal expansion, particularly in CD8+ T cells. The antigen specificity of the peripheral T cells that underwent clonal expansion was not determined. After ivuxolimab, CD8+ T cells had more expanded clones than CD4+ T cells on average. Clonal expansion of both CD4+ and CD8+ blood T cells was observed from baseline to week 6 at doses 0.1 to 3.0 mg/kg. Low levels of normalized T-cell clonal expansion were also seen in some patients who did not respond.

On this clone itself: Its antigen is unknown. Base quality data are lacking; no much larger clone is found one base away.

The trial excluded patients who had a history of autoimmune disease or who were on systemic immunosuppression. Peripheral blood for TCR sequencing was collected from all dose cohorts at baseline, on cycle 4 day 1, and on cycle 7 day 1. Samples came from an open-label, multicenter, first-in-human phase I dose-escalation trial of ivuxolimab. The trial enrolled adults with locally advanced or metastatic head and neck squamous cell, hepatocellular, melanoma or renal cell carcinoma. Before TCR sequencing, CD4+ T cells and CD8+ T cells from peripheral blood were sorted into separate populations. To sequence the TCRbeta CDR3 region, genomic DNA was isolated from the sorted cells. The immunoSEQ Assay was used to sequence the TCRbeta CDR3 regions. TCRdb obtained this table from immuneACCESS and retained in-frame rearrangements with V and J assigned. These tables miss some clones; where compared with another copy, unresolved V genes account for less than half of the shortfall, and the remainder is unexplained. The sample table records approximately 74,000 clones; about four fifths of these occur just once. The ten largest clones represent less than 6% of the sample.

The CDR3 holds 16 amino acids from the cysteine to the phenylalanine. Only CDR3 DNA remains: 48 bases, in frame from the first base. CDR1 and CDR2 are drawn from the germline V gene (reference sequence): MNHNY, SVGAGI. Ends trimmed: V by 5 bases, J by 1 base; bases unmatched to a gene: 5. Here the chain combines TRBV6-6 and TRBJ2-2; 9 bases in the middle match TRBD1. Sequenced here: CD4+ or CD8+ T cells sorted from blood, sampled in a trial of the OX40 agonist ivuxolimab. This TCR was recovered from an adult with an advanced solid tumor such as melanoma, head and neck, liver or kidney cancer. The nucleotide sequence is given as TGTGCCAGCAGTACCCTGGGACAGGGGAACACCGGGGAGCTGTTTTTT. Its translation is CASSTLGQGNTGELFF.